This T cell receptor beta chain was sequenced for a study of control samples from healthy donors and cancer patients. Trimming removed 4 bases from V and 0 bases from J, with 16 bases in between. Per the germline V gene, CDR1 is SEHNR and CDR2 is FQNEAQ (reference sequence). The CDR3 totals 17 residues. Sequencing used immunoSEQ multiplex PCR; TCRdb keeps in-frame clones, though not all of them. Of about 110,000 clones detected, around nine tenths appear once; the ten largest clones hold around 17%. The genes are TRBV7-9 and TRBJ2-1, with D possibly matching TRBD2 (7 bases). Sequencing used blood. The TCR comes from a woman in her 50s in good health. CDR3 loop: CASSSQGRGGSYNEQFF. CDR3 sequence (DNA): TGTGCCAGCAGCTCCCAAGGGAGGGGGGGCTCCTACAATGAGCAGTTCTTC.